This T cell receptor (beta chain) derives from a study of T-cell memory formation after mild COVID-19. Across the whole study: Largely, the TCR clusters proved donor specific.

The CDR3 consists of 13 residues. From germline, CDR1 is MNHNS and CDR2 SASEGT. Amplification by 5'RACE using constant-segment primers produced TCR alpha and TCR beta cDNA libraries that carried sample barcodes and UMIs. TCRdb ran MiXCR on the 5' RACE reads and lists one entry per CDR3 protein. The table shows about 620,000 distinct CDR3 sequences, with more than 15% occurring only once. Notes on the study in general: Some clones that responded turned up in pre-infection memory, which suggests that cross-reactive memory joined in.

This clonotype has just a few counts. The antigen is undetermined. The genes are TRBV6-1 and TRBJ1-5; the D is unclear. The specimen was PBMCs or a T cell subset sorted from them (not recorded which). This TCR came from an adult woman who had mild COVID-19 (a few samples of this study predate the infection). Cell type and time point are not known. The CDR3 spells CASGDYSNQPQHF. In nucleotides, the CDR3 is TGTGCGTCAGGCGACTATAGCAATCAGCCCCAGCATTTT.